These 4 T cell receptor beta chains were sequenced from one sample in a study of blood T cell repertoires in COVID-19. Here immunoSEQ multiplex PCR was the method, and the copy in TCRdb shows in-frame clones only, minus some. The table has about 200,000 clones, around four fifths seen once. The material sequenced was peripheral blood. The receptor source for this set is a human donor in a cohort sampled during active COVID-19.

This clone is a singleton in its sample. This sequence joins TRBV9 and TRBJ2-7, with 13 bases identical to TRBD2. This CDR3 has 15 residues. V was clipped by 2 bases and J by 4 bases; unmatched bases: 3. The germline V gene encodes CDR1 SGDLS and CDR2 YYNGEE. The DNA for the CDR3 is TGTGCCAGCAGCGTGGGGACTAGCGGGATTTACGAGCAGTACTTC. Translated, it gives CASSVGTSGIYEQYF.

The chain recombines TRBV30 with TRBJ1-1, with D hard to call. This CDR3 spans 13 amino acids. The V gene's germline CDR1 is GTSNPN and CDR2 SVGIG (reference sequence). Trimming shortened V by 4 bases and J by 1 base, and 10 bases separated the two germline ends. DNA for the CDR3: TGTGCCTGGAAAGAGAGGGCGAACACTGAAGCTTTCTTT. Translating gives CAWKERANTEAFF.

The rearrangement joins TRBV6-5 to TRBJ2-7, with 11 bases lining up with TRBD1. Germline V lookup: CDR1 MNHEY, CDR2 SVGAGI. The J segment lost 5 bases and the V segment lost 5 bases, leaving 8 bases of the junction unmatched. The CDR3 is made up of 15 amino acids. The CDR3 spells CASSNRGQGVDEQYV. CDR3 bases: TGTGCCAGCAGTAACCGGGGACAGGGGGTCGACGAGCAGTACGTC.

The chain couples TRBV30 to TRBJ2-7, with D perhaps matching TRBD2 (5 bases). In germline, CDR1 is GTSNPN, CDR2 SVGIG (reference sequence). Trimming left V 2 bases short and J 3 bases short, with 11 bases between. The CDR3 spans 13 residues. CDR3: CAWSQRRGYEQYF. CDR3 coding DNA: TGTGCCTGGAGTCAGAGACGGGGCTACGAGCAGTACTTC.